The 22 T cell receptor beta chains in this list originate from one sample, sequenced in a study of blood T cell repertoires in COVID-19. TCRdb keeps only in-frame clones here, not all; method: immunoSEQ multiplex PCR. The repertoire holds some 87,000 clones, with 81% as singletons. The sequencing sample was made of peripheral blood. The receptors originated from a man at least 80 years old with active or convalescent COVID-19.

J is TRBJ2-5 and V is TRBV30; 14 nucleotides match TRBD2. Germline CDR1 reads GTSNPN; CDR2 reads SVGIG (reference sequence). Trimming took 4 bases from V and 5 from J; bases not matched to a gene: 12. The CDR3 consists of 17 residues. As DNA, the CDR3 is TGTGCCTGGACCCCGGGACTAGCGGGGGCCGCTGGGGAGACCCAGTACTTC. This codes for CAWTPGLAGAAGETQYF.

The rearrangement uses TRBV19 and TRBJ2-5; maybe TRBD1 (5 bases). Germline V gene sequence: CDR1 LNHDA, CDR2 SQIVND (reference sequence). Trimming stripped 4 bases from V and 3 bases from J, with 12 bases between. The CDR3 consists of 14 residues. In nucleotides, the CDR3 is TGTGCCAGTAGTACTGACAGCACTGAAGAGACCCAGTACTTC. Residues: CASSTDSTEETQYF. Full variable domain (remainder filled in from reference TRBV19 and TRBJ2-5): DGGITQSPKYLFRKEGQNVTLSCEQNLNHDAMYWYRQDPGQGLRLIYYSQIVNDFQKGDIAEGYSVSREKKESFPLTVTSAQKNPTAFYLCASSTDSTEETQYFGPGTRLLVL.

The V call is TRBV12-5, the J call TRBJ2-2; TRBD2 matches 9 bases. V shed 5 bases and J 3 bases; nucleotides not matched to a gene: 4. The CDR3 covers 15 residues. Germline V gene sequence: CDR1 LGHNT, CDR2 FRNRAP. The CDR3 region is CASGPGLADTGELFF. The CDR3 DNA is TGTGCTAGTGGTCCGGGACTAGCAGACACCGGGGAGCTGTTTTTT.

This chain joins TRBV6-5 and TRBJ1-1, with a weak D call TRBD1 (6 bases). The germline CDR1 and CDR2 sequences are MNHEY and SVGAGI. The CDR3 runs to 12 residues. Trimming removed 7 bases from V and 4 bases from J, with 10 bases in between. CDR3: CASNNRVTEAFF. The CDR3 DNA reads as TGTGCCAGCAACAACAGGGTCACTGAAGCTTTCTTT.

The rearrangement links TRBV7-9 to TRBJ1-2, with TRBD1 matching over 7 bases. Per germline, CDR1 SEHNR and CDR2 FQNEAQ (reference sequence). The CDR3 loop spans 15 amino acids. Unmatched junction bases numbered 12, after V lost 5 bases and J lost 6 bases. The CDR3 DNA reads as TGTGCCAGCAGCCCGGACAGGAGGATTTCGGATGGCTACACCTTC. Protein: CASSPDRRISDGYTF. Combining the CDR3 with reference TRBV7-9 and TRBJ1-2 gives the whole variable domain DTGVSQNPRHKITKRGQNVTFRCDPISEHNRLYWYRQTLGQGPEFLTYFQNEAQLEKSRLLSDRFSAERPKGSFSTLEIQRTEQGDSAMYLCASSPDRRISDGYTFGSGTRLTVV.

This CDR3 reads CASSTPGGAQPQHF. For the CDR3, the DNA is TGTGCCAGCAGCACCCCCGGAGGGGCCCAGCCCCAGCATTTT. The rearrangement uses TRBV7-2 and TRBJ1-5, with D perhaps TRBD1 (5 bases). Trimming took off 5 bases at V and 7 bases at J, with 15 bases between the two ends. The germline CDR1 and CDR2 sequences are SGHTA and FQGNSA. The CDR3 has 14 residues.

The V call is TRBV30, the J call TRBJ1-1; TRBD1 agrees at 8 bases. Germline CDR1 GTSNPN, CDR2 SVGIG (reference sequence). The trim removed 6 bases at V and 1 base at J, leaving 4 bases unmatched. The CDR3 spans 13 residues. The CDR3 DNA reads as TGTGCCTGTCGGACAGGGTCGAACACTGAAGCTTTCTTT. It codes for CACRTGSNTEAFF.

The chain joins TRBV7-2 to TRBJ2-1; 9 bases are a match to TRBD1. Germline trimming cut 5 bases from V and 6 bases from J; bases unmatched to any gene: 8. Germline V gene sequence: CDR1 SGHTA, CDR2 FQGNSA. This CDR3 is built from 15 residues. The CDR3 loop is CASSPDRGVGNEQFF. Here the CDR3 DNA reads TGTGCCAGCAGCCCGGACAGGGGTGTCGGCAATGAGCAGTTCTTC.

The rearrangement joins TRBV7-3 to TRBJ1-1, with 10 bases fitting TRBD1. Germline CDR1 is SGHTA and CDR2 is FQGTGA. The CDR3 spans 13 residues. The junction had 3 bases not matched to a gene; V was cut back by 4 bases and J by 7 bases. CDR3 region: CASSWDRGREAFF. DNA for the CDR3: TGTGCCAGCAGCTGGGACAGGGGTCGTGAAGCTTTCTTT.

The chain employs TRBV5-4 and TRBJ1-6, with 7 positions matching TRBD1. CDR1 and CDR2 (germline): SGHNT, YYREEE (reference sequence). V lost 0 bases, J lost 7 bases, and 1 base stayed unmatched. CDR3 length: 14 amino acids. CDR3 sequence: CASSLAGQNSPLHF. The CDR3 DNA follows: TGTGCCAGCAGCTTGGCGGGACAGAATTCACCCCTCCACTTT.

The chain is built from TRBV9 and TRBJ1-6; D may be TRBD1 (5 bases). Germline V gives CDR1 SGDLS, CDR2 YYNGEE. CDR3 size: 15 residues. V gave up 4 bases and J gave up 5 bases, with 13 bases separating them. This chain's CDR3 is CASSSSLGDNSPLHF. CDR3 sequence (DNA): TGTGCCAGCAGCAGCTCCCTAGGGGATAATTCACCCCTCCACTTT.

J is TRBJ2-7 and V is TRBV19; weak D call: TRBD1 (5 bases). The V end lost 2 bases, the J end lost 3 bases, and 8 bases lay between the germline ends. Germline V gives CDR1 LNHDA, CDR2 SQIVND (reference sequence). The CDR3 is made up of 13 amino acids. The CDR3 DNA follows: TGTGCCAGTAGTATATCAGGGCTCTACGAGCAGTACTTC. This gives the protein CASSISGLYEQYF.

V gene TRBV28 combines with J gene TRBJ1-2, with TRBD1 matching over 9 bases. Germline-derived CDR1 and CDR2 are MDHEN and SYDVKM. This CDR3 region has 14 residues. The ends lost 5 bases at V and 4 bases at J; junction bases unmatched: 5. The CDR3 spells CASSIRTGVYGYTF. The CDR3 coding sequence is TGTGCCAGCAGTATAAGGACAGGGGTCTATGGCTACACCTTC.

V is TRBV19 and J is TRBJ1-2; a weak D match, TRBD1 (5 bases). Germline V gene lookup returns CDR1 LNHDA and CDR2 SQIVND (reference sequence). The CDR3 contains 14 residues. Trimming cost V 4 bases and J 1 base, with 10 bases left between them. CDR3 in DNA: TGTGCCAGTAGTAGGGGACTGCATAACTATGGCTACACCTTC. Residues: CASSRGLHNYGYTF.

This clone has just one count. J is TRBJ1-6 and V is TRBV7-8; D ambiguous. The CDR3 is 13 residues long. In germline, CDR1 is SGHVS, CDR2 FQNEAQ. Trimming took 5 bases from V and 7 from J, leaving 9 bases between them. The CDR3 region has the DNA TGTGCCAGCAGCATTAGAGGAAATTCACCCCTCCACTTT. This gives the protein CASSIRGNSPLHF.

V gene TRBV27 combines with J gene TRBJ1-2; D unresolved. The V end lost 5 bases, the J end lost 4 bases, and 14 bases lay between the germline ends. This CDR3 comprises 14 residues. The V gene's germline CDR1 is MNHEY and CDR2 SMNVEV (reference sequence). CDR3 DNA: TGTGCCAGCAGTCCCCCCGGCGGGTTCTATGGCTACACCTTC. This encodes CASSPPGGFYGYTF.

V and J are TRBV28 and TRBJ1-5; D possibly corresponds to TRBD1 (5 bases). V was pared by 5 bases and J by 7 bases, with 21 bases between. The CDR3 sequence is 16 residues long. The germline V gene encodes CDR1 MDHEN and CDR2 SYDVKM. This CDR3 reads CASSEREGSGAQPQHF. The CDR3 nucleotides read TGTGCCAGCAGTGAAAGGGAGGGTTCCGGGGCCCAGCCCCAGCATTTT.

V gene TRBV2 combines with J gene TRBJ1-2; D perhaps matches TRBD1 (6 bases). Germline CDR1 is SNHLY and CDR2 is FYNNEI. Trimming pared 8 bases from V and 1 base from J, leaving 14 bases between. This CDR3 has 14 amino acids. The DNA of the CDR3 is TGTGCCAGCGGCTATAGGGGGGGTAACTATGGCTACACCTTC. This encodes CASGYRGGNYGYTF.

This clone was counted at least ten times. V gene TRBV7-9 combines with J gene TRBJ1-1, with 9 positions matching TRBD1. The length of the CDR3 is 15 residues. Germline-derived CDR1 and CDR2 are SEHNR and FQNEAQ (reference sequence). J was trimmed by 8 bases and V by 2 bases; bases with no gene match: 9. CDR3 sequence reads: CASSLTWDRDGEAFF. The CDR3 nucleotides read TGTGCCAGCAGCTTAACGTGGGACAGGGATGGGGAAGCTTTCTTT. Combining the CDR3 with reference TRBV7-9 and TRBJ1-1 gives the whole variable domain DTGVSQNPRHKITKRGQNVTFRCDPISEHNRLYWYRQTLGQGPEFLTYFQNEAQLEKSRLLSDRFSAERPKGSFSTLEIQRTEQGDSAMYLCASSLTWDRDGEAFFGQGTRLTVV.

This clone was recorded once. This sequence joins TRBV6-1 and TRBJ2-4; TRBD2 aligns across 11 bases. Germline CDR1 is MNHNS and CDR2 is SASEGT. There are 16 residues in the CDR3. The V and J ends lost 4 bases and 5 bases, in that order; junction bases with no gene match: 7. CDR3 region: CASSVTPLAGENIQYF. DNA for the CDR3: TGTGCCAGCAGTGTTACCCCACTAGCGGGGGAAAACATTCAGTACTTC.

This rearrangement joins TRBV11-2 to TRBJ2-6; D perhaps matches TRBD2 (6 bases). Germline values: CDR1 SGHAT, CDR2 FQNNGV. This CDR3 contains 19 residues. Trimming cost V 1 base and J 0 bases, with 16 bases left between them. In DNA, the CDR3 is TGTGCCAGCAGCTTAGGAGGAGGGGTTCGTCCCTCTGGGGCCAACGTCCTGACTTTC. It encodes CASSLGGGVRPSGANVLTF. The full variable domain, its missing parts supplied by reference TRBV11-2 and TRBJ2-6, is EAGVAQSPRYKIIEKRQSVAFWCNPISGHATLYWYQQILGQGPKLLIQFQNNGVVDDSQLPKDRFSAERLKGVDSTLKIQPAKLEDSAVYLCASSLGGGVRPSGANVLTFGAGSRLTVL.

This clone occurred once. The chain links TRBV9 to TRBJ2-7, with a tentative D call TRBD2 (6 bases). The germline V gene has CDR1 SGDLS and CDR2 YYNGEE. Trimming took off 2 bases at V and 2 bases at J, with 11 bases between the two ends. The CDR3 has 14 amino acids. CDR3 DNA sequence: TGTGCCAGCAGCGTTTTAGCGGAAACCTACGAGCAGTACTTC. It specifies CASSVLAETYEQYF.